The entry below gives a single TCR beta chain sequence along with its context. This sample is part of a study of blood T cell repertoires in COVID-19. Study context: Sample material is recorded as cDNA or gDNA derived from T cells, B-cell-depleted T cells, or PBMCs.

The CDR3 runs to 11 residues. CDR1 and CDR2 from the germline V gene are SGHAT and FQNNGV. The germline V and J ends were trimmed by 8 bases and 6 bases, with 10 bases remaining between them. Authors' analysis steps: Amplified reference gene primers provided the basis for estimating nucleated cell counts. Some clones are missing from TCRdb's copy, which holds only in-frame ones; the method was immunoSEQ multiplex PCR. That table supplies the V and J calls and clone size; D and trimming were determined from the DNA. This table has about 150,000 clones, roughly 83% appearing once. The TCR was taken from a woman aged 60-75 years with acute or convalescent COVID-19. The source material was peripheral blood. The rearrangement uses TRBV11-2 and TRBJ1-1; D is perhaps TRBD1 (6 bases). The CDR3 spells CASHRVPEAFF. CDR3 bases: TGTGCCAGCCACAGGGTGCCTGAAGCTTTCTTT.